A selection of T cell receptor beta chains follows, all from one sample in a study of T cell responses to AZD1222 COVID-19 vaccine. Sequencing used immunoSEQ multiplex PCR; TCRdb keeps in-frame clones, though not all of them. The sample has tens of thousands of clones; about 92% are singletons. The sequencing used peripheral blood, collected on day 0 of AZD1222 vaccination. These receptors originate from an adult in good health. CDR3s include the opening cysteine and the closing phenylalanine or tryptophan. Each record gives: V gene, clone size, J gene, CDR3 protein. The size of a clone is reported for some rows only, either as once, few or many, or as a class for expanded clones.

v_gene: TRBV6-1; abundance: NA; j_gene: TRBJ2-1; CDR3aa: CASSNDGRTYNEQFF
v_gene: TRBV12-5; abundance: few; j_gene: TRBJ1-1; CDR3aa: CASGLTGLNTEAFF
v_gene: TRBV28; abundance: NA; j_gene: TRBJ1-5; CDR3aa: CASSRQGARFSNQPQHF
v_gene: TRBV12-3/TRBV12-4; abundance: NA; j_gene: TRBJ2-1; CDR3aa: CASSLGLDEQFF
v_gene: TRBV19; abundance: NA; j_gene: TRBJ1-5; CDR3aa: CASSIADSNQPQHF
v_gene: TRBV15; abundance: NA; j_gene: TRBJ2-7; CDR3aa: CATSIDRGYEQYF
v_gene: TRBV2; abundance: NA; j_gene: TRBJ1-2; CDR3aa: CASSPSIGYTF
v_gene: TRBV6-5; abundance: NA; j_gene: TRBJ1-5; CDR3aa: CASRKGQGNQPQHF
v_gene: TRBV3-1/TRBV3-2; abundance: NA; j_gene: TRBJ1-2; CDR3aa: CASSPFRTGRGNYGYTF
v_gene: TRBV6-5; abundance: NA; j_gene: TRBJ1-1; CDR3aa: CASSYRRQGDTEAFF
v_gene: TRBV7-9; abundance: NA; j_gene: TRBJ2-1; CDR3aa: CASSPTGTSRGNEQFF
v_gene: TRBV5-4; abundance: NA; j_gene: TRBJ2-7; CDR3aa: CASSLAGTWEQYF
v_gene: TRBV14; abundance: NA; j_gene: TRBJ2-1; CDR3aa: CASSQTVYNEQFF
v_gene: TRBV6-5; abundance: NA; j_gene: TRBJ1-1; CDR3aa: CASSPTGVYTEAFF
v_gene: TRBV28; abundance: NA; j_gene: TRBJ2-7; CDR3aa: CASSTLGTAGGEQYF
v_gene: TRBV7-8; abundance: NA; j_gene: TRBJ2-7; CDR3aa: CASSDHLGGSYEQYF
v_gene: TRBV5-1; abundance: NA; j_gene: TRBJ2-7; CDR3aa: CASSQRQGVSYEQYF
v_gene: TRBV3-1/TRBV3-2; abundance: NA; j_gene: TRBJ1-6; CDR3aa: CASSQVRRSPLHF
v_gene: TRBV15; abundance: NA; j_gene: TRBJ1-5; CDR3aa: CATSRDYREIGSNQPQHF
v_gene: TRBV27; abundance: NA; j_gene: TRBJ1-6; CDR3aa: CASSLIDSPLHF
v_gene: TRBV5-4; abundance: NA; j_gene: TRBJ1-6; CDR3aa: CASSSRGARGLSPLHF
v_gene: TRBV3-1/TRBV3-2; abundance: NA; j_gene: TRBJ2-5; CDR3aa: CASSQRFSGGKQETQYF
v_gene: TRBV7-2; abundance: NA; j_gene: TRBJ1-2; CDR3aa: CASSQFPGQGGYGYTF
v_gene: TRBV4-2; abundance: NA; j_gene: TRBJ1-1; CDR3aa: CASSPRQGAYTEAFF
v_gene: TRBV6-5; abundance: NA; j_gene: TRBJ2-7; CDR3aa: CASRTDRGRTYEQYF